A single sample gave rise to the 6 T cell receptor beta chains below, sequenced in a study of Ad26.COV2.S vaccination and SARS-CoV-2 variants. Repertoires were generated with immunoSEQ multiplex PCR, while TCRdb's copy carries only in-frame clones and drops some. This table holds roughly 380,000 clones, over 75% found once. The treatment was: around 19 received Ad26.COV2.S at low or high dose, single or two shots; about 5 received placebo; per-sample allocation not given. Samples were taken on day 63 after the first vaccine or placebo injection. The sample was peripheral blood, taken in a trial of Ad26.COV2.S vaccine versus placebo. These receptors were obtained from a person between 18 and 60 years old who received the Ad26.COV2.S COVID-19 vaccine or a placebo.

V is TRBV18 and J is TRBJ1-5, with D perhaps TRBD1 (5 bases). The V end was cut by 4 bases, the J end by 5 bases, with 12 bases between. The germline V gene encodes CDR1 KGHSH and CDR2 LQKENI. CDR3 length equals 14 residues. The CDR3 loop reads CASSLGTAHQPQHF. The CDR3, as DNA: TGTGCCAGCTCACTCGGGACTGCCCATCAGCCCCAGCATTTT.

The gene calls are TRBV30 and TRBJ1-2, with 9 bases fitting TRBD1. Per germline, CDR1 GTSNPN and CDR2 SVGIG (reference sequence). V trimming: 2 bases; J trimming: 8 bases; junction bases outside the gene matches: 6. The CDR3 covers 13 residues. The CDR3 nucleotides read TGTGCCTGGAGTCCACAGGGGACAGGGGGCTACACCTTC. Its protein is CAWSPQGTGGYTF.

This clone has a single count. For the CDR3, the DNA is TGTGCCAGCAGTTTAACCAGGGGGATCTACGAGCAGTACTTC. It is translated as CASSLTRGIYEQYF. V gene TRBV27 combines with J gene TRBJ2-7; 7 bases agree with TRBD1. Germline-derived CDR1 and CDR2 are MNHEY and SMNVEV (reference sequence). The CDR3 is made up of 14 amino acids. Trimming cost V 2 bases and J 3 bases; bases outside gene matches: 4.

This rearrangement joins TRBV7-9 to TRBJ2-4; the match to TRBD1 covers 7 bases. CDR3 length: 18 amino acids. J gave up 0 bases and V 5 bases, and 13 bases lay outside the gene matches. Germline assignment: CDR1 SEHNR and CDR2 FQNEAQ (reference sequence). The chain's CDR3 is CASSPKLTGALAKNIQYF. The DNA of the CDR3 is TGTGCCAGCAGCCCAAAACTCACAGGGGCGCTAGCCAAAAACATTCAGTACTTC.

The chain carries TRBV7-8 and TRBJ2-2, with 7 bases lining up with TRBD1. The ends lost 5 bases at V and 6 bases at J; junction bases unmatched: 9. Germline V gives CDR1 SGHVS, CDR2 FQNEAQ. The CDR3 has 15 residues. The CDR3 here is CASSPLSQGAGELFF. The CDR3 region has the DNA TGTGCCAGCAGCCCGCTTTCTCAGGGGGCCGGGGAGCTGTTTTTT.

The chain joins TRBV6-5 to TRBJ1-1, with TRBD1 matching 10 bases. This CDR3 is 15 amino acids long. With 3 bases clipped from V and 6 bases from J, the junction kept 7 bases outside the gene matches. Germline-derived CDR1 and CDR2 are MNHEY and SVGAGI. The CDR3, as DNA: TGTGCCAGCAGTTATGACAGGGGGCGTTTTGCTGAAGCTTTCTTT. It translates to CASSYDRGRFAEAFF.